One sample yielded the 21 T cell receptor beta chains listed below, sequenced in a study of T cell changes during pregnancy in multiple sclerosis. Profiled with immunoSEQ multiplex PCR; TCRdb holds only in-frame clones, not every one. This sample carries 32,000 or so clones, approximately 91% of them seen once, and the ten largest clones take around 0.4%. This sample comprised CD4+ T cells from peripheral blood mononuclear cells, obtained in the second trimester of pregnancy. Receptor source: a female donor with multiple sclerosis, enrolled in a pregnancy study.

The table lists this clone with a count of one. The chain carries TRBV25-1 and TRBJ1-2, with 7 bases aligning to TRBD1. The CDR3 is 15 residues long. Germline lookup yields CDR1 MGHDK and CDR2 SYGVNS. V dropped 2 bases and J dropped 5; count of bases not matched to a gene: 8. The CDR3 DNA is TGTGCCAGCAGTGAAATGAAGGGGGCAGGGTATGGCTACACCTTC. Protein sequence: CASSEMKGAGYGYTF.

The chain's CDR3 is CASSQEGPPVETQYF. The CDR3, as DNA: TGTGCCAGTAGCCAGGAGGGGCCGCCGGTGGAGACCCAGTACTTC. J is TRBJ2-5 and V is TRBV19, with D perhaps matching TRBD2 (6 bases). Per the germline V gene, CDR1 is LNHDA and CDR2 is SQIVND (reference sequence). Trimming cost V 6 bases and J 5 bases, with 19 bases left between them. The CDR3 has 15 residues. The full variable domain, with the rest looked up from reference TRBV19 and TRBJ2-5, is DGGITQSPKYLFRKEGQNVTLSCEQNLNHDAMYWYRQDPGQGLRLIYYSQIVNDFQKGDIAEGYSVSREKKESFPLTVTSAQKNPTAFYLCASSQEGPPVETQYFGPGTRLLVL.

The chain is built from TRBV7-2 and TRBJ2-3; D is unresolved. V was shortened by 2 bases and J by 5 bases, with 8 bases between the two germline ends. Looked up from germline, CDR1 is SGHTA and CDR2 is FQGNSA. This CDR3 is 13 amino acids long. As DNA, the CDR3 is TGTGCCAGCAGCTTACCCCCCATAGATACGCAGTATTTT. Its translation: CASSLPPIDTQYF.

This clone appeared once. The V and J genes are TRBV12-5 and TRBJ1-6, with D unresolved. Trimming left V 6 bases short and J 6 bases short, with 6 bases between. This CDR3 contains 12 residues. From germline, CDR1 is LGHNT and CDR2 FRNRAP. The CDR3 coding sequence is TGTGCTAGTGGCCAAATTAATTCACCCCTCCACTTT. Translated, it gives CASGQINSPLHF.

This clone was counted once. CDR3 sequence reads: CASSPSPGTGGRTIRNTEAFF. The CDR3, as DNA: TGTGCCAGCAGCCCAAGTCCCGGGACAGGGGGACGAACGATACGGAACACTGAAGCTTTCTTT. The genes are TRBV4-2 and TRBJ1-1; 11 nucleotides agree with TRBD1. The germline V gene has CDR1 LGHNA and CDR2 YNFKEQ. With 4 bases clipped from V and 1 base from J, the junction kept 20 bases outside the gene matches. The CDR3 extends over 21 amino acids.

J is TRBJ2-1 and V is TRBV2, with D maybe TRBD2 (6 bases). This CDR3 region has 14 residues. CDR1 is SNHLY and CDR2 is FYNNEI in the germline V gene. Between the trimmed V and J ends, which lost 3 bases and 3 bases, there was a span of 9 bases. This chain's CDR3 is CASSDSGGYNEQFF. CDR3 sequence (DNA): TGTGCCAGCAGTGACTCCGGGGGCTACAATGAGCAGTTCTTC.

The gene calls are TRBV4-2 and TRBJ2-3, with 14 bases fitting TRBD2. Germline lookup yields CDR1 LGHNA and CDR2 YNFKEQ. The CDR3 runs to 17 residues. The V gene end was trimmed by 2 bases and the J gene end by 1 base; junction bases not matched to a gene: 2. CDR3 DNA sequence: TGTGCCAGCAGCCAATTGGGACTAGCGGGAGGCACAGATACGCAGTATTTT. It encodes CASSQLGLAGGTDTQYF.

J is TRBJ2-1 and V is TRBV25-1; 9 bases agree with TRBD2. CDR3 length: 17 residues. J lost 8 bases, V lost 5 bases, and 16 bases had no gene match. The V gene's germline CDR1 is MGHDK and CDR2 SYGVNS. The CDR3 sequence: CASSHSGSWFLADEQFF. The CDR3 nucleotides read TGTGCCAGCAGTCATAGCGGGAGTTGGTTCTTGGCGGATGAGCAGTTCTTC.

The genes are TRBV6-5 and TRBJ1-1; D is uncertain. V was cut by 2 bases and J by 3 bases, with 10 bases left in between. Germline CDR1 reads MNHEY; CDR2 reads SVGAGI. The CDR3 is made up of 14 amino acids. CDR3 amino acids: CASSYPAVYTEAFF. The CDR3 nucleotides read TGTGCCAGCAGTTACCCGGCGGTTTACACTGAAGCTTTCTTT.

The J gene is TRBJ1-3, the V gene TRBV6-5; maybe TRBD1 (6 bases). Trimming removed 0 bases from V and 4 bases from J, with 10 bases in between. The CDR3 sequence is 15 residues long. Germline V gives CDR1 MNHEY, CDR2 SVGAGI. The CDR3 sequence is CASSYSGALGNTIYF. CDR3 sequence (DNA): TGTGCCAGCAGTTACTCGGGGGCGCTGGGAAACACCATATATTTT.

This chain connects TRBV7-2 to TRBJ2-5; 11 nucleotides agree with TRBD2. The CDR3 is made up of 17 amino acids. Germline trimming cut 2 bases from V and 5 bases from J; bases unmatched to any gene: 10. The V gene's germline CDR1 is SGHTA and CDR2 FQGNSA. The CDR3 DNA reads as TGTGCCAGCAGCTTAAGGGGACCGGCTAGCGGGGGGGAGACCCAGTACTTC. Its translation: CASSLRGPASGGETQYF.

The J gene is TRBJ2-7, the V gene TRBV30; no firm D call. Trimming shortened V by 0 bases and J by 1 base, and 7 bases separated the two germline ends. This CDR3 has 13 residues. The germline gives CDR1 GTSNPN, CDR2 SVGIG (reference sequence). The CDR3 bases are TGTGCCTGGAGTGTACTGTATTCCTACGAGCAGTACTTC. Residues: CAWSVLYSYEQYF.

The chain combines TRBV5-1 with TRBJ1-2, with 8 bases matching TRBD1. The CDR3 consists of 14 residues. Trimming at V came to 0 bases and at J to 4 bases, leaving 2 bases not matched to a gene. Germline V CDR1 and CDR2: SGHRS, YFSETQ. The CDR3 loop reads CASSLADRVYGYTF. The CDR3 region has the DNA TGCGCCAGCAGCTTGGCGGACAGGGTCTATGGCTACACCTTC.

The rearrangement links TRBV7-9 to TRBJ2-7; D may be TRBD1 (7 bases). CDR1 and CDR2 from the germline V gene are SEHNR and FQNEAQ (reference sequence). V was cut by 5 bases and J by 6 bases, with 20 bases left in between. This CDR3 has 15 residues. CDR3 sequence reads: CASSLGQAMGGEQYF. CDR3 bases: TGTGCCAGCAGCCTTGGACAGGCCATGGGAGGCGAGCAGTACTTC.

This sequence joins TRBV14 and TRBJ2-7; TRBD2 matches 14 bases. Trimming at V came to 1 base and at J to 2 bases, leaving 10 bases not matched to a gene. This CDR3 region has 19 residues. Germline V gives CDR1 SGHDN, CDR2 FVKESK. As DNA, the CDR3 is TGTGCCAGCAGCCAAGCTCTGACTAGCGGGAGGGGGACTACCTACGAGCAGTACTTC. Its protein is CASSQALTSGRGTTYEQYF. Based on the CDR3 plus reference TRBV14 and TRBJ2-7, the full variable domain is EAGVTQFPSHSVIEKGQTVTLRCDPISGHDNLYWYRRVMGKEIKFLLHFVKESKQDESGMPNNRFLAERTGGTYSTLKVQPAELEDSGVYFCASSQALTSGRGTTYEQYFGPGTRLTVT.

For the CDR3, the DNA is TGCGCCAGCAGCCCGGGACAGGGATTCACAGATACGCAGTATTTT. This gives the protein CASSPGQGFTDTQYF. V is TRBV5-1 and J is TRBJ2-3; TRBD1 matches at 9 bases. This CDR3 is 15 amino acids long. Germline trimming cut 4 bases from V and 2 bases from J; bases unmatched to any gene: 5. Per the germline V gene, CDR1 is SGHRS and CDR2 is YFSETQ.

The rearrangement uses TRBV19 and TRBJ1-1; TRBD1 aligns across 10 bases. The germline V gene has CDR1 LNHDA and CDR2 SQIVND (reference sequence). The J segment lost 0 bases and the V segment lost 6 bases, leaving 7 bases of the junction unmatched. CDR3 length: 16 amino acids. The CDR3 loop reads CASSLLGQGMNTEAFF. In nucleotides, the CDR3 is TGTGCCAGTAGCTTACTGGGACAGGGGATGAACACTGAAGCTTTCTTT.

The rearrangement links TRBV27 to TRBJ1-4; D remains unclear. Germline values: CDR1 MNHEY, CDR2 SMNVEV (reference sequence). Trimming shortened V by 6 bases and J by 1 base, and 21 bases separated the two germline ends. The CDR3 loop spans 18 amino acids. The CDR3 sequence: CASSDEGSLRITNEKLFF. DNA for the CDR3: TGTGCCAGCAGCGATGAGGGTTCCCTAAGGATAACTAATGAAAAACTGTTTTTT. The full variable domain, in which reference TRBV27 and TRBJ1-4 provide the parts outside the CDR3, is EAQVTQNPRYLITVTGKKLTVTCSQNMNHEYMSWYRQDPGLGLRQIYYSMNVEVTDKGDVPEGYKVSRKEKRNFPLILESPSPNQTSLYFCASSDEGSLRITNEKLFFGSGTQLSVL.

This rearrangement joins TRBV23-1 to TRBJ2-7; a possible D gene is TRBD2 (6 bases). TRBV23-1 is known as an ORF, though its function is uncertain. The CDR3 spans 13 residues. V was shortened by 9 bases and J by 6 bases, with 18 bases between the two germline ends. The CDR3 here is CARPGLPRGEQYF. DNA for the CDR3: TGCGCCAGACCGGGACTTCCTCGGGGCGAGCAGTACTTC.

This sequence joins TRBV19 and TRBJ2-7, with TRBD1 as a possible D gene (5 bases). CDR1 and CDR2 from the germline V gene are LNHDA and SQIVND (reference sequence). CDR3 length equals 13 residues. V lost 3 bases to trimming and J lost 4 bases, with 10 bases between them. This chain's CDR3 is CASSMLQGYEQYF. The CDR3 DNA reads TGTGCCAGTAGTATGCTTCAGGGTTACGAGCAGTACTTC.

The gene calls are TRBV18 and TRBJ2-3; perhaps TRBD1 as D (5 bases). Germline values: CDR1 KGHSH, CDR2 LQKENI. Trimming pared 3 bases from V and 5 bases from J, leaving 18 bases between. The CDR3 contains 16 residues. CDR3 sequence reads: CASSPGSRGEEDTQYF. The CDR3 region has the DNA TGTGCCAGCTCACCGGGGTCAAGGGGTGAAGAAGATACGCAGTATTTT.